This is a list of T cell receptor beta chains from one sample in a study of cytomegalovirus exposure and HLA in healthy donors. Method: immunoSEQ multiplex PCR; TCRdb's copy keeps in-frame clones and lacks some. The sample consists of tens of thousands of clones, roughly 80% of them appearing once. Material for sequencing was PBMCs. These receptors originate from a woman between 40 and 55 years old in good health and CMV-seropositive. Each CDR3 is given with its conserved first and last residue. A D gene is named only where the DNA matches it firmly. Expanded clones get a size class; other rows say once, few or many, or leave the size out.

>TRBJ2-2|-|-|TRBV19|12
TGTGCCAGTAGTCGGGTTGGCGGGGAGCTGTTTTTT
CASSRVGGELFF
>TRBJ2-7|-|-|TRBV5-4|12
TGTGCCAGCAGGGGAGAATCCTACGAGCAGTACTTC
CASRGESYEQYF
>TRBJ1-1|-|TRBD1|TRBV19|14
TGTGCCAGTAGTATAGGGACAGGGGGCTATGAAGCTTTCTTT
CASSIGTGGYEAFF
>TRBJ2-5|-|TRBD1|TRBV7-6|15
TGTGCCAGCAGCGACAGGGGTTTGCGGGGAGAGACCCAGTACTTC
CASSDRGLRGETQYF
>TRBJ2-7|-|-|TRBV7-2|16
TGTGCCAGCAGCTTAGTGTTTTCGGGAGCCGCCTACGAGCAGTACTTC
CASSLVFSGAAYEQYF
>TRBJ1-3|-|-|TRBV9|15
TGTGCCAGCAGCGTGGACATCAGCTCTGGAAACACCATATATTTT
CASSVDISSGNTIYF
>TRBJ1-1|once|-|TRBV7-3|16
TGTGCCAGCAGCTTATCCGGCAGGTCAGTGAACACTGAAGCTTTCTTT
CASSLSGRSVNTEAFF
>TRBJ1-6|-|-|TRBV2|15
TGTGCCACCTCCGACAGGAGCTCCTATAATTCACCCCTCCACTTT
CATSDRSSYNSPLHF
>TRBJ2-2|few|-|TRBV6-1|16
TGTGCCAGCAGTGAAGGGGCTGCTCCGAACACCGGGGAGCTGTTTTTT
CASSEGAAPNTGELFF
>TRBJ2-7|-|-|TRBV27|15
TGTGCCAGCAGTGTGATCTTGGGGCGCTCCTACGAGCAGTACTTC
CASSVILGRSYEQYF
>TRBJ1-1|-|TRBD1|TRBV4-2|15
TGTGCCAGCAGCGCCAGTGGGACAGCGAACACTGAAGCTTTCTTT
CASSASGTANTEAFF
>TRBJ2-7|-|-|TRBV11-2|15
TGTGCCAGCAGCTTGACGGCAGGGGACCTCTACGAGCAGTACTTC
CASSLTAGDLYEQYF
>TRBJ2-3|-|-|TRBV9|12
TGTGCCAGCAGCGGAGCCCCCGATACGCAGTATTTT
CASSGAPDTQYF
>TRBJ2-3|-|TRBD1|TRBV29-1|15
TGCAGCGTTCGAGGGACAGGGAAAAGCACAGATACGCAGTATTTT
CSVRGTGKSTDTQYF
>TRBJ1-5|few|-|TRBV2|14
TGTGCCAGCAGTGAGGGGGGGGCCAATCAGCCCCAGCATTTT
CASSEGGANQPQHF
>TRBJ1-4|-|TRBD1|TRBV28|14
TGTGCCAGCAGTTCCGGGACAGGGATCGAAAAACTGTTTTTT
CASSSGTGIEKLFF
>TRBJ2-1|-|TRBD1|TRBV9|16
TGTGCCAGCAGCGTAGGACAGGGGAGATTCTACAATGAGCAGTTCTTC
CASSVGQGRFYNEQFF
>TRBJ1-4|-|-|TRBV5-1|14
TGCGCCAGCAGCTTGGGGGGAGCTAATGAAAAACTGTTTTTT
CASSLGGANEKLFF
>TRBJ1-3|-|-|TRBV4-1|15
TGCGCCAGCAGCCAAGATTCAGGGACTGGAAACACCATATATTTT
CASSQDSGTGNTIYF
>TRBJ1-2|-|-|TRBV6-5|15
TGTGCCAGCAGCCGACAAACGACGAGAAACTATGGCTACACCTTC
CASSRQTTRNYGYTF
>TRBJ1-2|-|-|TRBV13|15
TGTGCCAGCAGCTTACGATCGTCCAGGCTCTATGGCTACACCTTC
CASSLRSSRLYGYTF
>TRBJ1-6|-|-|TRBV18|14
TGTGCCAGCTCACCAAGGGAGGGAAGTTCACCCCTCCACTTT
CASSPREGSSPLHF
>TRBJ1-2|-|-|TRBV6-5|15
TGTGCCAGCAGTTACTCCGCTACTCTTAACTATGGCTACACCTTC
CASSYSATLNYGYTF
>TRBJ2-3|-|TRBD2|TRBV13|18
TGTGCCAGCAGCTTGGCTAGCGGGAGTACCTTAACCACAGATACGCAGTATTTT
CASSLASGSTLTTDTQYF
>TRBJ2-3|-|TRBD1|TRBV9|16
TGTGCCAGCAGCGTCATGGGAGGGACAGGGACAGATACGCAGTATTTT
CASSVMGGTGTDTQYF
>TRBJ2-7|-|TRBD2|TRBV7-9|17
TGTGCCAGCAACTTAGTTCTAGCGGGGCCAGCCCACTACGAGCAGTACTTC
CASNLVLAGPAHYEQYF
>TRBJ1-2|-|-|TRBV7-8|14
TGTGCCAGCAGCTTACCGGGGGAGAACTATGGCTACACCTTC
CASSLPGENYGYTF
>TRBJ2-5|-|TRBD2|TRBV14|16
TGTGCCAGCAGCCAAGATTGGGGAGCGGGATATGAGACCCAGTACTTC
CASSQDWGAGYETQYF
>TRBJ2-7|-|-|TRBV5-6|15
TGTGCCAGCAGCCTTCAGGGAGGAGGCTGGTACGAGCAGTACTTC
CASSLQGGGWYEQYF
>TRBJ1-1|few|TRBD1|TRBV9|15
TGTGCCAGCAGCGGAGGGACAGGGGGCTACACTGAAGCTTTCTTT
CASSGGTGGYTEAFF